This TCR beta chain appears in the sequencing data of a study of OX40 agonist ivuxolimab in advanced cancers. Study information: The study gave patients intravenous ivuxolimab at 0.01 to 10 mg/kg every 2 weeks.

The table lists this clone with a count of one. Its antigen remains unknown. TCRdb keeps only in-frame clones here, not all; method: immunoSEQ multiplex PCR. This table holds tens of thousands of clones, approximately 90% found once. General observations from the study: Expanded clones were, on average, more numerous among CD8+ T cells than CD4+.

Per germline, CDR1 SGHDT and CDR2 YYEEEE. CDR3 length: 15 amino acids. With V trimmed by 0 bases and J by 5 bases, 4 bases remained unmatched. The rearrangement joins TRBV5-6 to TRBJ2-3; 9 bases fit TRBD2. The sequences come from CD4+ or CD8+ T cells sorted from blood, collected in a trial of the OX40 agonist ivuxolimab. The receptor was derived from an adult with an advanced solid tumor such as melanoma, head and neck, liver or kidney cancer. The CDR3 reads CASSLGSGSRDTQYF. CDR3 nucleotide sequence: TGTGCCAGCAGCTTGGGTAGCGGGAGCCGAGATACGCAGTATTTT.